The T cell receptor beta chain under discussion was sequenced for a study of shared clonotypes between healthy human individuals. CDR3 length equals 13 residues. Germline loops: CDR1 MDHEN, CDR2 SYDVKM. Trimming removed 1 base at V and 5 bases at J, with 9 bases between. Authors' data handling: ImmunoSEQ sequences covered only the junction and lacked quality scores; filtering therefore differed. Clones were sequenced by immunoSEQ multiplex PCR, and TCRdb holds only the in-frame ones, with some missing. V and J calls and clone size are those listed in that table; D and trimming were worked out from the DNA. The sample has 100,000 or so clones, 67% seen once.

The sample consisted of memory CD8+ T cells sorted from blood. The sample's subset: CD45RO+ cells pooled with CCR7-negative TemRA cells. The chain has TRBV28 and TRBJ2-7, with D uncertain. The source of this sequence is a woman younger than 45 in good health. The CDR3 loop is CASSLLSGDEQYF. DNA of the CDR3: TGTGCCAGCAGTTTATTGAGTGGGGACGAGCAGTACTTC.